A selection of T cell receptor beta chains follows, all from one sample in a study of blood T cell repertoires in COVID-19. Here immunoSEQ multiplex PCR was the method, and the copy in TCRdb shows in-frame clones only, minus some. The sample yields 110,000 or so clones, more than 80% seen once. Sequencing used peripheral blood. These TCRs come from a man between 65 and 79 years old with active or convalescent COVID-19. CDR3s include the opening cysteine and the closing phenylalanine or tryptophan. Each record gives: J gene, V gene, clone size, D gene, CDR3 protein, CDR3 DNA. A D gene is named only where the DNA matches it firmly. A row's size may be missing; if present it is once, few, many or a size class.

>TRBJ2-3|TRBV5-1|-|-
CASSSGGDTQYF
TGCGCCAGCAGCTCTGGAGGAGATACGCAGTATTTT
>TRBJ1-6|TRBV10-3|-|TRBD1
CAIRQGAGSPLHF
TGTGCCATCAGACAGGGGGCTGGGTCACCCCTCCACTTT
>TRBJ2-7|TRBV19|once|TRBD2
CASSITGGSSYEQYF
TGTGCCAGTAGTATAACGGGAGGTAGCTCCTACGAGCAGTACTTC
>TRBJ1-3|TRBV27|-|-
CASSLSYGDSGNTIYF
TGTGCCAGCAGTTTATCGTACGGGGACTCTGGAAACACCATATATTTT
>TRBJ2-3|TRBV4-1|-|TRBD2
CASRKLAGGPDTQYF
TGCGCCAGCAGAAAGCTAGCGGGAGGGCCCGATACGCAGTATTTT
>TRBJ1-2|TRBV21-1|-|-
CASSARGQEINYGYTF
TGTGCCAGCAGCGCCAGAGGGCAAGAAATAAATTATGGCTACACCTTC
>TRBJ2-4|TRBV3-1/TRBV3-2|-|TRBD2
CASSLGLAGGPGIQYF
TGTGCCAGCAGCCTGGGACTAGCGGGAGGGCCGGGCATTCAGTACTTC
>TRBJ1-5|TRBV5-1|-|TRBD1
CASSLGQVPPSNQPQHF
TGCGCCAGCAGCTTAGGACAGGTCCCCCCTAGCAATCAGCCCCAGCATTTT
>TRBJ1-5|TRBV7-6|-|-
CASSSGLSNQPQHF
TGTGCCAGCAGCTCTGGACTTAGCAATCAGCCCCAGCATTTT
>TRBJ1-1|TRBV28|-|TRBD1
CASSLFQGKGAAEAFF
TGTGCCAGCAGTTTATTTCAGGGAAAGGGGGCGGCTGAAGCTTTCTTT
>TRBJ1-1|TRBV7-2|-|-
CASSSSLNTEAFF
TGTGCCAGCAGCTCTTCCCTGAACACTGAAGCTTTCTTT
>TRBJ2-5|TRBV25-1|-|-
CASSPQGGGETQYF
TGTGCCAGCAGTCCACAGGGGGGGGGAGAGACCCAGTACTTC
>TRBJ1-2|TRBV27|-|-
CASSLSEDPYGYTF
TGTGCCAGCAGTTTATCGGAGGATCCCTATGGCTACACCTTC
>TRBJ2-7|TRBV2|-|TRBD1
CASSFLQGMGEQYF
TGTGCCAGCAGTTTTTTACAGGGGATGGGCGAGCAGTACTTC
>TRBJ2-5|TRBV9|-|-
CASSVAVRSQETQYF
TGTGCCAGCAGCGTTGCTGTGCGCTCTCAAGAGACCCAGTACTTC
>TRBJ1-1|TRBV28|-|-
CASSFTVGSSDTEAFF
TGTGCCAGCAGTTTCACGGTCGGGAGTTCAGACACTGAAGCTTTCTTT
>TRBJ1-1|TRBV7-9|-|-
CASSPQGRSEAFF
TGTGCCAGCAGTCCACAGGGTCGAAGTGAAGCTTTCTTT
>TRBJ1-2|TRBV5-5|-|TRBD1
CASSLAGQGPENYGYTF
TGTGCCAGCAGCTTGGCTGGACAGGGTCCCGAAAACTATGGCTACACCTTC
>TRBJ2-6|TRBV28|-|TRBD1
CASRPGQVLSNVLTF
TGTGCCAGCCGCCCGGGACAGGTTCTCTCCAACGTCCTGACTTTC
>TRBJ2-1|TRBV19|-|TRBD2
CASSHSGSGSNEQFF
TGTGCCAGTAGCCATAGCGGGAGTGGTTCTAATGAGCAGTTCTTC
>TRBJ1-2|TRBV19|few|TRBD1
CASSTGGNTGYTF
TGTGCCAGTAGTACAGGGGGAAATACGGGCTACACCTTC
>TRBJ1-6|TRBV7-9|-|-
CASSLNNNSPLHF
TGTGCCAGCAGCTTAAACAATAATTCACCCCTCCACTTT
>TRBJ2-5|TRBV6-2/TRBV6-3|-|TRBD2
CASSPPRGSGGGETQYF
TGTGCCAGCAGCCCCCCGCGAGGGAGCGGGGGGGGAGAGACCCAGTACTTC
>TRBJ2-5|TRBV4-1|-|TRBD2
CASSLTPGLVETQYF
TGCGCCAGCAGCCTTACGCCGGGACTAGTGGAGACCCAGTACTTC
>TRBJ2-7|TRBV5-8|-|-
CASIRYEQYF
TGTGCCAGCATCCGCTACGAGCAGTACTTC
>TRBJ2-3|TRBV3-1/TRBV3-2|-|-
CASSQAPARDTQYF
TGTGCCAGCAGCCAAGCCCCCGCACGGGATACGCAGTATTTT
>TRBJ2-3|TRBV19|-|-
CASSISRGAPDTQYF
TGTGCCAGTAGTATTAGTCGCGGGGCCCCAGATACGCAGTATTTT
>TRBJ1-2|TRBV18|-|-
CASSSTDFYGYTF
TGTGCCAGCTCATCCACAGATTTCTATGGCTACACCTTC
>TRBJ1-2|TRBV3-1/TRBV3-2|-|-
CASSPLTEGYGYTF
TGTGCCAGCAGCCCCCTGACCGAGGGTTATGGCTACACCTTC
>TRBJ2-3|TRBV6-5|-|TRBD1
CATTTGDGTDTQYF
TGTGCCACTACGACAGGGGATGGCACAGATACGCAGTATTTT
>TRBJ1-4|TRBV10-3|-|TRBD1
CAIGDRAGEKLFF
TGTGCCATCGGAGACAGGGCGGGTGAAAAACTGTTTTTT
>TRBJ1-2|TRBV28|-|-
CASSLGGGVYSNYGYTF
TGTGCCAGCAGTTTGGGAGGTGGTGTCTACTCTAACTATGGCTACACCTTC
>TRBJ2-4|TRBV15|-|-
CATSVEGVAKNIQYF
TGTGCCACCAGCGTGGAGGGCGTAGCCAAAAACATTCAGTACTTC
>TRBJ2-3|TRBV14|-|-
CASSHPSSTDTQYF
TGTGCCAGCAGCCATCCTTCTAGCACAGATACGCAGTATTTT
>TRBJ2-2|TRBV6-5|few|TRBD1
CASTGQGETGELFF
TGTGCCAGTACGGGACAGGGGGAAACCGGGGAGCTGTTTTTT
>TRBJ2-7|TRBV5-5|-|-
CASSSESISYEQYF
TGTGCCAGCAGCTCCGAGTCAATCTCCTACGAGCAGTACTTC
>TRBJ2-5|TRBV6-2/TRBV6-3|few|-
CASSYSIRETQYF
TGTGCCAGCAGTTACTCAATTCGGGAGACCCAGTACTTC
>TRBJ1-2|TRBV27|-|TRBD1
CASSRDRVPYNYGYTF
TGTGCCAGCAGTCGGGACAGGGTTCCTTATAACTATGGCTACACCTTC
>TRBJ1-2|TRBV5-6|once|-
CASSSTDYGYTF
TGTGCCAGCAGCTCGACAGACTATGGCTACACCTTC
>TRBJ1-5|TRBV2|-|-
CASRALVSNQPQHF
TGTGCCAGCAGGGCTCTTGTTAGCAATCAGCCCCAGCATTTT
>TRBJ2-2|TRBV7-3|-|-
CASSPQRSQTGELFF
TGTGCCAGCAGCCCCCAGCGGAGTCAGACCGGGGAGCTGTTTTTT
>TRBJ1-2|TRBV3-1/TRBV3-2|-|-
CASSQDLGGGYGYTF
TGTGCCAGCAGCCAAGATCTGGGGGGGGGCTATGGCTACACCTTC